The 13 T cell receptor beta chains listed next were all sequenced from one sample in a study of identical twins. TCRdb re-derived calls from the 5' RACE reads in MiXCR, one entry per CDR3 protein. The sample gives about 530,000 distinct CDR3 sequences, about a fifth of which show up once; 0.48% is in the top ten. This sample was also put to use in a study of yellow fever vaccine responses in identical twins.

Sample: CD4+ T cells sorted from blood. The receptors stem from a woman under 30 in good health.

This clonotype was seen a few times. V gene TRBV6-1 combines with J gene TRBJ1-5; the D gene is possibly TRBD1 (6 bases). The CDR3 runs to 14 residues. In germline, CDR1 is MNHNS, CDR2 SASEGT. The V end lost 6 bases, the J end lost 1 base, and 10 bases lay between the germline ends. The chain's CDR3 is CASRRDMSNQPQHF. As DNA, the CDR3 is TGTGCCAGCAGGCGGGACATGAGCAATCAGCCCCAGCATTTT.

This clonotype was counted once. The rearrangement uses TRBV20-1 and TRBJ1-1; D may be TRBD1 (5 bases). Germline assignment: CDR1 DFQATT and CDR2 SNEGSKA (reference sequence). This CDR3 contains 14 residues. Trimming left V 3 bases short and J 10 bases short, with 21 bases between. The DNA of the CDR3 is TGCAGTGCTAGTAATCGGGGACTGGCTGGGGGAGCTTTCTTT. Translating gives CSASNRGLAGGAFF.

This clonotype was seen a handful of times. The chain combines TRBV7-2 with TRBJ2-3; perhaps TRBD2 as D (6 bases). Germline CDR1 reads SGHTA; CDR2 reads FQGNSA. The CDR3 sequence is 14 residues long. With 5 bases removed from V and 10 bases from J, the gap between germline ends came to 19 bases. The CDR3 sequence: CASSPPFISGSQYF. The CDR3 DNA sequence: TGTGCCAGCAGCCCTCCCTTTATTAGCGGATCGCAGTATTTT.

This clonotype showed up just a few times. V gene TRBV24-1 combines with J gene TRBJ2-3; 9 bases are a match to TRBD2. The germline gives CDR1 KGHDR, CDR2 SFDVKD. The CDR3 consists of 17 residues. The V and J ends lost 3 bases and 6 bases, in that order; junction bases with no gene match: 12. The CDR3 spells CATSDIPNSGGGDTQYF. The CDR3 DNA reads as TGTGCCACCAGTGATATTCCTAATAGCGGGGGCGGGGATACGCAGTATTTT.

The chain recombines TRBV9 with TRBJ2-1; D is possibly TRBD2 (6 bases). Trimming cost V 0 bases and J 0 bases, with 13 bases left between them. The CDR3 spans 17 residues. Germline CDR1 SGDLS, CDR2 YYNGEE. CDR3 in amino acids: CASSVEAAGSSYNEQFF. In nucleotides, the CDR3 is TGTGCCAGCAGCGTAGAAGCGGCGGGGAGCTCCTACAATGAGCAGTTCTTC.

The table lists this clonotype with a few counts. The V gene is TRBV20-1, the J gene TRBJ2-3, with a weak D call TRBD2 (5 bases). Germline CDR1 and CDR2: DFQATT and SNEGSKA (reference sequence). Trimming took off 5 bases at V and 2 bases at J, with 17 bases between the two ends. This CDR3 has 15 amino acids. The CDR3 nucleotides are TGCAGTGCTGAGAGATCTAGCAATCCCACAGATACGCAGTATTTT. It codes for CSAERSSNPTDTQYF.

The genes are TRBV20-1 and TRBJ2-2; tentative D call: TRBD2 (5 bases). The CDR3 has 14 amino acids. CDR1 and CDR2 from the germline V gene are DFQATT and SNEGSKA (reference sequence). The germline V and J ends were trimmed by 5 bases and 7 bases, with 17 bases remaining between them. CDR3 protein: CSAPRVRAGGELFF. CDR3 coding DNA: TGCAGTGCTCCTAGGGTGAGGGCAGGCGGGGAGCTGTTTTTT.

This clonotype turned up a few times. V is TRBV10-3 and J is TRBJ2-1, with TRBD2 identical over 12 bases. V trimming: 2 bases; J trimming: 7 bases; junction bases outside the gene matches: 6. This CDR3 region has 16 residues. CDR1 is ENHRY and CDR2 is SYGVKD in the germline V gene. In DNA form, the CDR3 reads TGTGCCATCAGTGAGAGACGACTAGCGGGAGTAAATGAGCAGTTCTTC. It translates to CAISERRLAGVNEQFF.

This clonotype was detected a few times. The rearrangement joins TRBV5-1 to TRBJ2-3; the match to TRBD2 covers 10 bases. The CDR3 consists of 17 residues. Germline values: CDR1 SGHRS, CDR2 YFSETQ. Germline trimming cut 1 base from V and 3 bases from J; bases unmatched to any gene: 8. CDR3 protein: CASSLIVSSGGTDTQYF. The DNA for the CDR3 is TGCGCCAGCAGCTTGATAGTGTCTAGCGGGGGAACAGATACGCAGTATTTT. Looking up the rest from reference TRBV5-1 and TRBJ2-3 gives the full variable domain: KAGVTQTPRYLIKTRGQQVTLSCSPISGHRSVSWYQQTPGQGLQFLFEYFSETQRNKGNFPGRFSGRQFSNSRSEMNVSTLELGDSALYLCASSLIVSSGGTDTQYFGPGTRLTVL.

The sample holds a few counts of this clonotype. The rearrangement links TRBV4-2 to TRBJ1-5, with D tentatively TRBD1 (5 bases). The CDR3 is made up of 15 amino acids. The germline gives CDR1 LGHNA, CDR2 YNFKEQ. The V end was cut by 0 bases, the J end by 2 bases, with 8 bases between. This CDR3 is CASSQDWGGNQPQHF. In nucleotides, the CDR3 is TGTGCCAGCAGCCAAGACTGGGGCGGCAATCAGCCCCAGCATTTT.

This sequence joins TRBV20-1 and TRBJ2-1; 10 bases fit TRBD2. Germline lookup yields CDR1 DFQATT and CDR2 SNEGSKA (reference sequence). The V segment lost 3 bases and the J segment 5 bases; nucleotides outside the gene matches: 7. This CDR3 region has 15 residues. CDR3 sequence reads: CSASALAGRHNEQFF. The CDR3 region has the DNA TGCAGTGCTAGTGCACTAGCGGGGAGACACAATGAGCAGTTCTTC.

This sequence joins TRBV29-1 and TRBJ2-2; D could derive from TRBD1 or TRBD2 (5 bases each). CDR3 length equals 13 residues. The V gene's germline CDR1 is SQVTM and CDR2 ANQGSEA. Trimming pared 6 bases from V and 1 base from J, leaving 9 bases between. The CDR3 nucleotides are TGCAGCGTCAAGAGGGGGAACACCGGGGAGCTGTTTTTT. Encoded protein: CSVKRGNTGELFF.

This chain links TRBV29-1 with TRBJ2-5, with D possibly TRBD1 on 6 matching bases. Trimming removed 5 bases from V and 1 base from J, with 8 bases in between. This CDR3 is 12 amino acids long. The germline gives CDR1 SQVTM, CDR2 ANQGSEA. The CDR3 DNA reads as TGCAGCGTTAGGACAGTCCAAGAGACCCAGTACTTC. Amino acids: CSVRTVQETQYF.